This T cell receptor (beta chain) was identified during a study of cytomegalovirus exposure and HLA in healthy donors (dated by TCRdb to the late 2010s). For the wider study: In an earlier analysis of 587 of the donors, 250 to 350 Gb of sequence data and some 100 million unique TCR beta sequences from about 179 million T cells were reported. A later analysis re-examined previously published TCR beta repertoires from about 670 donors and added high-resolution HLA genotyping to investigate patterns of TCR occurrence. The number of typed donors differed by locus: about 620-640 for A, B, C, DRB1 and DQB1; 500 to 550 for DQA1; fewer than 610 for DPA1; and 400 to 480 for DPB1. In the later analysis, no new phenotypic data were used to find candidate immune exposures; instead, reliance was placed on TCR beta sequences and their occurrence across donors. HLA typing included class I and class II loci at four-digit resolution. Using immunosequencing, the study profiled T cell repertoires from 550 to 750 subjects and related those repertoires to cytomegalovirus serostatus. On average, around 230,000 unique TCR beta nucleotide sequences were sequenced per donor among a few hundred genotyped donors of the cohort, with 15% to 20% of those sequences being non-productive. An earlier analysis of several hundred of the donors applied high-throughput TCR beta sequencing to assess whether each TCR beta V gene segment acted as functional or pseudogenic. A later genetic analysis took genome-wide SNP genotypes for about 55% of the 666 donors and used that subset as a discovery cohort. Of the approximately 400 genotyped donors, roughly 80% fell in the genetic ancestry cluster associated with self-reported Caucasian donors. An early release that covered about 600 HLA-typed donors contained approximately 300 gigabases of sequencing data and tens of millions of unique TCR sequences. A handful of DR-DQ haplotypes were treated as single units for association and clustering because of strong linkage in the cohort. The study aimed to test whether cataloging public T cell receptors could reveal signatures of past pathogen exposure. The study combined high-throughput TCR immunosequencing, statistical association of individual TCRs with disease status, and machine learning to predict cytomegalovirus infection status. In addition to the first cohort of 650 to 750 subjects, a separate validation cohort of 100 to 150 different subjects was used. Donor age, sex, ethnicity and CMV serostatus were collected together with the repertoire data. Every repertoire in the discovery cohort had been generated on one and the same sequencing platform. General findings and caveats noted by the study authors: Linkage disequilibrium might explain the correlated functional status among segregating V segments, but an unknown experimental factor could not be ruled out. Over 15 rarely observed V segments, including chromosome 9 orphons, were excluded from the earlier analysis of just under 600 of the donors because counts were too low. Only TCR beta chains were sequenced in this cohort, and the absence of alpha or paired-chain data limited detectable features. Broadly in line with IMGT annotations, most TCR beta V segments showed up in productive rearrangements about 87% or about 30% of the time in an earlier analysis of 587 of the donors. According to a later analysis, most CMV-associated TCR beta chains appeared to be HLA-restricted, and the HLA associations seemed to be driven largely by CMV exposure. The 87-base-pair reads could not distinguish some IMGT-functional V segments, including TRBV6-2 and TRBV6-3, so those segments were excluded. Because some donors lacked HLA typing at each locus, the association tests relied only on the typed subset. According to a later analysis, TCR association rates differed among HLA loci, with DRB1 alleles showing the most associated TCRs and HLA-C alleles showing the fewest. While some public TCRs were present in many individuals, most TCR sequences turned up only very rarely across donors. In a later analysis, several top co-occurrence clusters were reported to appear linked to parvovirus B19, influenza, CMV and Epstein-Barr virus. It was suggested by the authors that the approach could potentially be generalized to other disease states and immunological phenotypes. The only immune exposure information available for the cohort was CMV serostatus. Assigning TCR associations to individual alleles was difficult when HLA alleles, especially DR and DQ, strongly co-occurred. In vitro tests confirmed that a few of the cytomegalovirus-associated TCR beta chains recognize cytomegalovirus antigens. A further reported finding was that TCR beta sequences accurately predicted the HLA-A and HLA-B alleles for most subjects in the first cohort. Presence/absence analyses assumed roughly uniform sequencing depth across donors, an assumption that may not hold. In a later genetic analysis, a missense DCLRE1C variant was associated with V-gene and J-gene trimming of TCR beta chains, and the association was replicated in an independent cohort. A later analysis found that HLA-associated TCR beta chains were more clonally expanded and had lower generation probabilities than equally common non-associated chains. A cluster of highly shared sequence variants was judged likely to represent a technical artifact of the sequencing pipeline. The classifier was reported to diagnose cytomegalovirus status with high specificity and sensitivity in both the original and validation cohorts. In a later analysis, around 17,000 TCR beta sequences were associated with specific HLA alleles at a false discovery rate of 0.05. A later genetic analysis reported fewer N-insertions in productive TCRs among donors in an Asian-associated ancestry cluster than the roughly 620-donor mean. The study gave a list of 150 to 200 TCR beta chains associated with cytomegalovirus.

Worth noting for this clone: What this receptor recognizes is not known. No clone much larger than this one lies a single base away; base qualities are absent.

Per the germline V gene, SGHTA is the CDR1 and FQGNSA is the CDR2. V and J are trimmed by 5 bases and 6 bases, and the gene matches miss 13 bases of the junction. Spanning cysteine to phenylalanine, the CDR3 consists of 19 amino acids. Only the CDR3 part of the read is kept: 57 bases, read in frame from the first base. In total, 630 or so healthy bone marrow donors made up the cohort. At the time of sampling, every cohort member was nominally healthy, though immune exposures that went unrecorded were likely present. The donor was CMV seronegative and belonged to the group of 350 to 400 seronegative cohort members. Each donor provided a peripheral blood sample, and peripheral blood mononuclear cells were used for TCR beta sequencing. Genomic DNA was extracted from the blood cell samples with the Qiagen DNeasy Blood Extraction Kit. The method was the immunoSEQ multiplex PCR assay. For the multiplex PCR, a mixture combining 60 forward primers for TCR Vbeta segments and 13 reverse primers for TCR Jbeta segments was used. A multiplex PCR assay on genomic DNA amplified the CDR3 region of rearranged TCR beta genes. On the Illumina HiSeq System, the amplified TCR beta libraries were sequenced as 87-base-pair reads. The paper's data handling went like this. Across the 640 or so repertoires, a later analysis counted 80 million or so unique TCR beta chains, 8.5 million to 12 million of which were shared by at least two donors. Raw reads were error-corrected and collapsed into unique sequences by a nearest-neighbor algorithm in which closely related sequences were merged to remove PCR and sequencing errors. CDR3 sequences were aligned to IMGT reference sequences to assign V, D and J gene segments. For a sequence to be retained, a match of at least six nucleotides to both a V gene segment and a J gene segment was required. Rearrangements were called productive when the CDR3 lacked stop codons and stayed in frame with V and J; all others were non-productive. Following IMGT convention, CDR3 was defined as the stretch from the second conserved V-encoded cysteine to the conserved J-encoded phenylalanine. Sequences without an unambiguous match to a single V gene segment were excluded from the earlier analysis of 500 to 700 of the donors. An earlier analysis of approximately 590 of the donors called V segments functional above 56.7% productive rearrangements and segregating when the between-donor standard deviation exceeded 5%. A statistical classification framework was developed to diagnose cytomegalovirus status using the catalog of TCR beta chain sequences. A later analysis assigned V and J genes by comparing TCR nucleotide sequences with IMGT/GENE-DB human TR gene sequences. A later analysis assigned CDR3 sequences and most-parsimonious VDJ recombination scenarios with the TCRdist pipeline. In a later analysis, each TCR beta chain was defined by its CDR3 amino acid sequence together with its V-gene family, and reads without a unique V-gene family were excluded. In a later analysis, fewer than 650 highly shared, low-generation-probability nucleotide sequences were removed to address suspected cross-contamination and a sequencing artifact. A later analysis calculated a clonal expansion index for each public chain from normalized within-repertoire ranks of inferred template counts. In a later analysis, generation probabilities were computed using a VDJ recombination model fitted to out-of-frame rearrangements, and the results were checked against IGoR. In a later analysis, hypergeometric tests were used to score TCR-TCR, TCR-HLA and TCR-CMV co-occurrence, with a repertoire-size bias correction applied to TCR pairs. In a later analysis, false discovery rates were estimated by permuting HLA or CMV assignments 20 times. In a later analysis, co-occurring TCRs were grouped with DBSCAN, and TCRdist sequence similarity was added when clustering was performed within HLA-allele-positive subsets. Co-occurrence clustering excluded repertoires with fewer than 30,000 or more than 120,000 public chains, plus five with anomalous nucleotide sharing. The table comes from immuneACCESS by way of TCRdb, which keeps in-frame sequences with V and J called. Part of the clones is missing from these tables; in studies checked, under half for an unresolved V gene and the rest for unknown reasons. The DNA was the basis for D and trimming; V, J and clone size are from that table. The sample table records about 150,000 clones; around 79% of these occur just once. The ten largest make up over 1.1% of the sample.

This receptor was identified in a young man in good health and CMV-seronegative. The source material was PBMCs. The sequence is built from TRBV7-2 and TRBJ2-2; TRBD2 lines up with 15 middle nucleotides. The CDR3 has the sequence CASSLPGTSGRSAPGELFF. The DNA sequence is given as TGTGCCAGCAGCCTCCCCGGGACTAGCGGGAGGTCGGCCCCCGGGGAGCTGTTTTTT.